This T cell receptor beta chain was identified in a study of control samples from healthy donors and cancer patients. With V trimmed by 5 bases and J by 2 bases, 9 bases remained unmatched. The CDR3 has 16 residues. Germline V gives CDR1 SEHNR, CDR2 FQNEAQ (reference sequence). The assay was immunoSEQ multiplex PCR, and TCRdb's table has in-frame clones only and misses some. This table holds under 200,000 clones, around 94% found once. Only a few counts were recorded for this clone. The TCR was taken from a man in his fifties or sixties with colorectal cancer. The rearrangement links TRBV7-9 to TRBJ2-3, with 8 bases fitting TRBD2. Sequenced sample: PBMCs. The CDR3 DNA reads as TGTGCCAGCAGCCCAGAGGCTAGCGGGCCCACAGATACGCAGTATTTT. Its translation: CASSPEASGPTDTQYF.